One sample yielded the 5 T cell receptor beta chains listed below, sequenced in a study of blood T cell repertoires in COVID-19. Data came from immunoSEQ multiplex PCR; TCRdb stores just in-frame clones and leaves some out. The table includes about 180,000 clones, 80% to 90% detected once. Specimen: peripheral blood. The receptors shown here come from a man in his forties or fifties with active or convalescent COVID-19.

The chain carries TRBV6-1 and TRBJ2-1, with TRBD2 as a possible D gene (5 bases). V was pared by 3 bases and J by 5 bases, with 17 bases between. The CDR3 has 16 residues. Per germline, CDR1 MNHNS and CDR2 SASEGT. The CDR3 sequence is CASSEVGGGRNNEQFF. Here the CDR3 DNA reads TGTGCCAGCAGTGAGGTCGGCGGAGGCCGTAACAATGAGCAGTTCTTC.

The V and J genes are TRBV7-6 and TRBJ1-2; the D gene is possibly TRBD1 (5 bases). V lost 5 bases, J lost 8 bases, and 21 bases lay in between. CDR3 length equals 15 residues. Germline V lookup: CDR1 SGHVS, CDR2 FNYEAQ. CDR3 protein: CASSPRPQKAGGYTF. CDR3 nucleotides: TGTGCCAGCAGCCCGAGGCCGCAAAAAGCAGGGGGCTACACCTTC. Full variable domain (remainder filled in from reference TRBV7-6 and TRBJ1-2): GAGVSQSPRYKVTKRGQDVALRCDPISGHVSLYWYRQALGQGPEFLTYFNYEAQQDKSGLPNDRFSAERPEGSISTLTIQRTEQRDSAMYRCASSPRPQKAGGYTFGSGTRLTVV.

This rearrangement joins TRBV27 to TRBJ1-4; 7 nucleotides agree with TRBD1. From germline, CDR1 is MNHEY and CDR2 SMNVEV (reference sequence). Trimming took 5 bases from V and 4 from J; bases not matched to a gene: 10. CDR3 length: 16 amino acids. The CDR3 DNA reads TGTGCCAGCAGTATCGGGACAGCGCCTTTTAATGAAAAACTGTTTTTT. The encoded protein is CASSIGTAPFNEKLFF.

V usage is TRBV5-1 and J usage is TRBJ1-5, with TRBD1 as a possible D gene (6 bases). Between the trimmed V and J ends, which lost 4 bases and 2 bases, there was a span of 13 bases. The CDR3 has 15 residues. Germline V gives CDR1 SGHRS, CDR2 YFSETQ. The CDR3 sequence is CASSPSGARNQPQHF. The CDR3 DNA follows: TGCGCCAGCAGCCCCTCAGGGGCCCGCAATCAGCCCCAGCATTTT.

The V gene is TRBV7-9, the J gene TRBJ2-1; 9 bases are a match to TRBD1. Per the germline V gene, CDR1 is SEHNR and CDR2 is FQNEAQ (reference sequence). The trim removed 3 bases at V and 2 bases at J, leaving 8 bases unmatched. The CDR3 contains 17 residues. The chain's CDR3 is CASSLAPGQGPYNEQFF. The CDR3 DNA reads TGTGCCAGCAGCTTGGCCCCGGGACAGGGTCCCTACAATGAGCAGTTCTTC.